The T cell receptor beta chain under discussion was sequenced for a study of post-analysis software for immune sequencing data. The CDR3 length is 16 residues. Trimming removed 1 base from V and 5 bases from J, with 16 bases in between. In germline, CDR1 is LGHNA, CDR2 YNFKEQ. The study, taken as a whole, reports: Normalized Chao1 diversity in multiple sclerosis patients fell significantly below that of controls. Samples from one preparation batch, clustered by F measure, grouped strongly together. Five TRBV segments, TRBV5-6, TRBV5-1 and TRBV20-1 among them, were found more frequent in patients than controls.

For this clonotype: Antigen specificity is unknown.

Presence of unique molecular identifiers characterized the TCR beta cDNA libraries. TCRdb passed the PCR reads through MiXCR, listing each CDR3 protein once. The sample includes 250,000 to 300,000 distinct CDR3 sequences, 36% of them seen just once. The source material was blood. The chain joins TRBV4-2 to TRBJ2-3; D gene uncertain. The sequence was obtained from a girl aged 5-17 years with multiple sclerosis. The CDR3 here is CASSQGPPGLGDTQYF. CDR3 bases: TGTGCCAGCAGCCAAGGACCCCCCGGTTTAGGAGATACGCAGTATTTT.